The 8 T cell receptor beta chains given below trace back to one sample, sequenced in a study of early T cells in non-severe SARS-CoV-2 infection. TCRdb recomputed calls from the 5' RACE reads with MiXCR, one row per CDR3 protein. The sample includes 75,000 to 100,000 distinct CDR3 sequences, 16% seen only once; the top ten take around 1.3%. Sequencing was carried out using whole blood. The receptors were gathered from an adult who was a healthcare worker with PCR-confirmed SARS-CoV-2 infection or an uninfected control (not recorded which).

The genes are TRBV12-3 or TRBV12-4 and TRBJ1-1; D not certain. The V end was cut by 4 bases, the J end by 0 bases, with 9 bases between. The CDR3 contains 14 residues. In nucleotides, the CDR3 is TGTGCCAGCAGTTGGGAACAGTTGAACACTGAAGCTTTCTTT. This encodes CASSWEQLNTEAFF.

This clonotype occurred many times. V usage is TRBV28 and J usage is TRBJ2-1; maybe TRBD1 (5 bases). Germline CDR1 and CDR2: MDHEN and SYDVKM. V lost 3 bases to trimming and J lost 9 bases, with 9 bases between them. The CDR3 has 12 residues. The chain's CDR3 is CASSFSGPEQFF. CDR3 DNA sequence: TGTGCCAGCAGTTTTTCAGGGCCTGAGCAGTTCTTC.

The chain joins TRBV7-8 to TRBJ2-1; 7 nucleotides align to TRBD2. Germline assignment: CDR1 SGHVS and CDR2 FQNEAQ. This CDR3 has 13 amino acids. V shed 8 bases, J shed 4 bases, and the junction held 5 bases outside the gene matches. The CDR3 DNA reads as TGTGCCAGCTCTGGGACTACTTACAATGAGCAGTTCTTC. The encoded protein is CASSGTTYNEQFF.

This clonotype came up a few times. CDR3 region: CASRSRDNNQPQHF. As DNA, the CDR3 is TGTGCCAGCAGGAGCCGGGACAACAATCAGCCCCAGCATTTT. The chain couples TRBV6-2 or TRBV6-3 to TRBJ1-5; the D gene is possibly TRBD1 (6 bases). The CDR3 loop spans 14 amino acids. The germline V gene has CDR1 MNHEY and CDR2 SVGEGT. The V end lost 6 bases, the J end lost 3 bases, and 12 bases lay between the germline ends.

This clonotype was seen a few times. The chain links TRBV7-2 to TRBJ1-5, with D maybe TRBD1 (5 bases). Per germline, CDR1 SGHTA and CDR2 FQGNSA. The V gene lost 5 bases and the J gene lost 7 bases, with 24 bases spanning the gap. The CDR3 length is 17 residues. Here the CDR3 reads CASSKIIGGSGRQPQHF. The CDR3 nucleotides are TGTGCCAGCAGCAAAATCATCGGCGGGTCAGGGCGCCAGCCCCAGCATTTT.

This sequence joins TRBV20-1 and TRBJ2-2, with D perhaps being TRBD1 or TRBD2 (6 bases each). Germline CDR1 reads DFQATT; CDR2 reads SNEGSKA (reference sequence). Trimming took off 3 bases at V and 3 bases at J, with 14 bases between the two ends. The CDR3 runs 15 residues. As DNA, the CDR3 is TGCAGTGCTAGTAGGGGGGATCGGGACACCGGGGAGCTGTTTTTT. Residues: CSASRGDRDTGELFF.

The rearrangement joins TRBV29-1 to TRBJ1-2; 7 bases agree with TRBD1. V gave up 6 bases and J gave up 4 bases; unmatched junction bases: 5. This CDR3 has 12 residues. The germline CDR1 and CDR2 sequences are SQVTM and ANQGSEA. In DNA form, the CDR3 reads TGCAGCGTCTCAGACAGGGTCTATGGCTACACCTTC. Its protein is CSVSDRVYGYTF.

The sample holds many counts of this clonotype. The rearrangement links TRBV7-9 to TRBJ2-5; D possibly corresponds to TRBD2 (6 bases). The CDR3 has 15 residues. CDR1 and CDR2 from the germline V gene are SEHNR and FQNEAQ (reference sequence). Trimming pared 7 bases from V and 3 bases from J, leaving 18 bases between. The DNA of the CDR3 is TGTGCCAGCATAAATAGGGCTAGCGACGAAGAGACCCAGTACTTC. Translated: CASINRASDEETQYF.